The TCR beta chain under discussion was sequenced for a study of spatial heterogeneity in lung cancer. At the level of the study: The study observed each unique TCR and UMI combination more than ten times on average in raw reads.

Stated time point: sample taken at primary tumor resection. The roughly 66 donors had untreated early-stage non-small cell lung cancer. Judged by abundance, this clonotype is large. What it binds is unknown. Germline CDR1 SEHNR, CDR2 FQNEAQ (reference sequence). There are 16 residues in the CDR3. V trimming: 4 bases; J trimming: 6 bases; junction bases outside the gene matches: 12. MiXCR, run by TCRdb on the 5' RACE reads, gives a single entry per CDR3 protein. The data show 2,000 or so distinct CDR3 sequences, around 8.6% seen once. The study, taken as a whole, reports: For expanded intratumoral alpha and beta TCRs, counts tracked tumor mutation counts.

The sequences come from lung tumor tissue, collected at surgery. The rearrangement uses TRBV7-9 and TRBJ2-7; 10 bases are a match to TRBD2. The TCR sequence derives from a male donor with early-stage non-small cell lung cancer. The CDR3 region has the DNA TGTGCCAGCAGCTCCCCGCTGGCTAGCGGGAGCCCCGAGCAGTACTTC. Its protein product is CASSSPLASGSPEQYF.